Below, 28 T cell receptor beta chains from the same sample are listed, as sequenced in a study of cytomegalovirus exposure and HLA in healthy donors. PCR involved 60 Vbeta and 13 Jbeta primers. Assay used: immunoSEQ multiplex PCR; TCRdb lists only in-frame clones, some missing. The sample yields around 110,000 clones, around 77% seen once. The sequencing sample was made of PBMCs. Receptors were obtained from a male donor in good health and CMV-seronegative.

CDR3 sequence: CASRGRLAETQETQYF. The DNA for the CDR3 is TGCGCCAGCAGAGGAAGACTAGCGGAAACACAAGAGACCCAGTACTTC. V usage is TRBV10-1 and J usage is TRBJ2-5, with 9 positions matching TRBD2. This CDR3 contains 16 residues. V lost 6 bases and J lost 2; bases outside the gene matches: 10. CDR1 WNHNN and CDR2 SYGVQD come from the germline V gene (reference sequence).

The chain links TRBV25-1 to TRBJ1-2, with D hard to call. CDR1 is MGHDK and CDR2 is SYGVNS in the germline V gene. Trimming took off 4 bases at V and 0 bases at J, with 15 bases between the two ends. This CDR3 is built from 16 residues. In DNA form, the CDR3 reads TGTGCCAGCAGTGCCCATTACAAGGGAGCTAACTATGGCTACACCTTC. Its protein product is CASSAHYKGANYGYTF.

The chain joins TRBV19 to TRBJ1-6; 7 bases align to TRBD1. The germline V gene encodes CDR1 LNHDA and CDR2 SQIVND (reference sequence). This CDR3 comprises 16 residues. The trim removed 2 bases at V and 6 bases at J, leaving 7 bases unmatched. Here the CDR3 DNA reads TGTGCCAGTAGTATACTCCGGGACAGAAGTAATTCACCCCTCCACTTT. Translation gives CASSILRDRSNSPLHF.

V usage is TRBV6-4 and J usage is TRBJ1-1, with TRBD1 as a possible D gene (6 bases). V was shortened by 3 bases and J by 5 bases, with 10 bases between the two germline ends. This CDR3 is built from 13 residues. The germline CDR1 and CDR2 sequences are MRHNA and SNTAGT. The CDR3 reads CASSEQGGTEAFF. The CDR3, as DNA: TGTGCCAGCAGTGAACAGGGTGGGACTGAAGCTTTCTTT.

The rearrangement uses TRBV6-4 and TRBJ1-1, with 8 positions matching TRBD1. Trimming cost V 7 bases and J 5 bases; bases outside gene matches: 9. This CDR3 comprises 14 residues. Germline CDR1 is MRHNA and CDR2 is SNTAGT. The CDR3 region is CASKINRGLTEAFF. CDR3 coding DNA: TGTGCCAGCAAAATAAACAGGGGGTTGACTGAAGCTTTCTTT.

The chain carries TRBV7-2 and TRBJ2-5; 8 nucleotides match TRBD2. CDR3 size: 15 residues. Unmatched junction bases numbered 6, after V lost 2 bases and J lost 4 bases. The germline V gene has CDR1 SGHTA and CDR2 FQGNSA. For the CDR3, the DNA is TGTGCCAGCAGCTTAACGGGAGGGCCGGTAGAGACCCAGTACTTC. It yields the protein CASSLTGGPVETQYF.

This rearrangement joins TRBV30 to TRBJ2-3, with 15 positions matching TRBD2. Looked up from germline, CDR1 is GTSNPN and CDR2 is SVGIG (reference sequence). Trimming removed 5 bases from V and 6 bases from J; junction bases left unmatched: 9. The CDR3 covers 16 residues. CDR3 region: CAWARGLAGGGDTQYF. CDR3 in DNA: TGTGCCTGGGCCCGGGGACTAGCGGGAGGTGGTGATACGCAGTATTTT.

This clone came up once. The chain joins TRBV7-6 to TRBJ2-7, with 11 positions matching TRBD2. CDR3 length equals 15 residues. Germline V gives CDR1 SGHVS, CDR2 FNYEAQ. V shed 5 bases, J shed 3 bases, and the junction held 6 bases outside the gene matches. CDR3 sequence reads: CASSLDTSGSYEQYF. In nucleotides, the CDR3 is TGTGCCAGCAGCCTCGATACTAGCGGGAGCTACGAGCAGTACTTC.

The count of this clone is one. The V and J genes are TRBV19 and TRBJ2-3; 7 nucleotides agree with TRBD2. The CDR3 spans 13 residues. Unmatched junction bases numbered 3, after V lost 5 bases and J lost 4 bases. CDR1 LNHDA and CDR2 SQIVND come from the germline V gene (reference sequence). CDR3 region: CASSGGRADTQYF. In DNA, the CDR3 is TGTGCCAGTAGTGGCGGGAGAGCAGATACGCAGTATTTT.

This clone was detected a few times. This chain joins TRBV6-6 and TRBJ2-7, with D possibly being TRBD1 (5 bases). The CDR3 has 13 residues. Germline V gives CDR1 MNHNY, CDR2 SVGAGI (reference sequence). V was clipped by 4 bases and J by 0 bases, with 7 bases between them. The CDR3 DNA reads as TGTGCCAGCAGTTGGACATACTCCTACGAGCAGTACTTC. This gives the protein CASSWTYSYEQYF.

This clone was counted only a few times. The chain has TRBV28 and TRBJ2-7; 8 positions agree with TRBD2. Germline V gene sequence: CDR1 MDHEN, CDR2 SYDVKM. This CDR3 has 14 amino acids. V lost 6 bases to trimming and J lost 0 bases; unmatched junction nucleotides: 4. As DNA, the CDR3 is TGTGCCAGCAGCTATAGCGGGACCTCCTACGAGCAGTACTTC. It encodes CASSYSGTSYEQYF.

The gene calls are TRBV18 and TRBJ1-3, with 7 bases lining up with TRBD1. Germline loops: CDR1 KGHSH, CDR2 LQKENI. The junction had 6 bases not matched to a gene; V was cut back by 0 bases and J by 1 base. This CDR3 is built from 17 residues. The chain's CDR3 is CASSPPFLQGSGNTIYF. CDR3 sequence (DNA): TGTGCCAGCTCACCACCGTTTCTACAGGGGTCTGGAAACACCATATATTTT.

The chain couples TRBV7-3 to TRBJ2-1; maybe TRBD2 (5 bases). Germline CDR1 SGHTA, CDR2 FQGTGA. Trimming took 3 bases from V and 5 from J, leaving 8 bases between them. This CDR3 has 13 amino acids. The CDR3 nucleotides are TGTGCCAGCAGCTTCGGGCGGGACAATGAGCAGTTCTTC. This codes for CASSFGRDNEQFF. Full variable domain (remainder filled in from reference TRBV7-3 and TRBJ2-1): GAGVSQTPSNKVTEKGKYVELRCDPISGHTALYWYRQSLGQGPEFLIYFQGTGAADDSGLPNDRFFAVRPEGSVSTLKIQRTERGDSAVYLCASSFGRDNEQFFGPGTRLTVL.

The chain's CDR3 is CASRYRDGSGANVLTF. The CDR3 nucleotides are TGTGCCAGCAGGTACAGGGACGGCTCTGGGGCCAACGTCCTGACTTTC. The chain is built from TRBV27 and TRBJ2-6, with D tentatively TRBD1 (6 bases). Germline V gene sequence: CDR1 MNHEY, CDR2 SMNVEV (reference sequence). V lost 6 bases, J lost 0 bases, and 12 bases lay in between. This CDR3 contains 16 residues.

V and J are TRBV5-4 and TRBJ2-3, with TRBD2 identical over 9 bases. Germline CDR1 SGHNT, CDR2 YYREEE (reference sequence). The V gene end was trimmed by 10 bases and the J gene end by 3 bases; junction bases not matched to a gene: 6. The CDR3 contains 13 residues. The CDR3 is CAYSGSYTDTQYF. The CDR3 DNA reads TGTGCCTATAGCGGGAGTTATACAGATACGCAGTATTTT.

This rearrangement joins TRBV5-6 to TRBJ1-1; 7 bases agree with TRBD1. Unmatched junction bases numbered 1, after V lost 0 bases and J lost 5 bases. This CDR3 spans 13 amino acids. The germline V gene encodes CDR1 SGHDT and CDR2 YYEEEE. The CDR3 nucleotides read TGTGCCAGCAGCTTGGACAGGGGAACTGAAGCTTTCTTT. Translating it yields CASSLDRGTEAFF.

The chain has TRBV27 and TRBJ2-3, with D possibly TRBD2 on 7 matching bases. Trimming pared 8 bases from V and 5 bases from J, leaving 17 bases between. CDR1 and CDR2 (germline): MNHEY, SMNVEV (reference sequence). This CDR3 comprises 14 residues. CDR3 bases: TGTGCCAGCGGCCACGGGGGGCAGGTAGATACGCAGTATTTT. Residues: CASGHGGQVDTQYF.

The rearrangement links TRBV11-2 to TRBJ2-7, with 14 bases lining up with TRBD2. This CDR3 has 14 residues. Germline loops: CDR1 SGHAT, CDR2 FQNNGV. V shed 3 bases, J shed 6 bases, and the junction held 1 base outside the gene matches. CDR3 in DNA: TGTGCCAGCAGCTTTGGGACTAGCGGGAGCGAGCAGTACTTC. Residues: CASSFGTSGSEQYF. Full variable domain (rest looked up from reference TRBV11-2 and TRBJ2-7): EAGVAQSPRYKIIEKRQSVAFWCNPISGHATLYWYQQILGQGPKLLIQFQNNGVVDDSQLPKDRFSAERLKGVDSTLKIQPAKLEDSAVYLCASSFGTSGSEQYFGPGTRLTVT.

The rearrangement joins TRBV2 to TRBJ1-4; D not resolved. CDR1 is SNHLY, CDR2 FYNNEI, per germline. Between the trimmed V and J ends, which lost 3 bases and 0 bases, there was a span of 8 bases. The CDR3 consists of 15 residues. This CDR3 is CASSDGRATNEKLFF. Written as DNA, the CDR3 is TGTGCCAGCAGTGACGGGAGAGCAACTAATGAAAAACTGTTTTTT. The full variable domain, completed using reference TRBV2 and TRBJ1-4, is EPEVTQTPSHQVTQMGQEVILRCVPISNHLYFYWYRQILGQKVEFLVSFYNNEISEKSEIFDDQFSVERPDGSNFTLKIRSTKLEDSAMYFCASSDGRATNEKLFFGSGTQLSVL.

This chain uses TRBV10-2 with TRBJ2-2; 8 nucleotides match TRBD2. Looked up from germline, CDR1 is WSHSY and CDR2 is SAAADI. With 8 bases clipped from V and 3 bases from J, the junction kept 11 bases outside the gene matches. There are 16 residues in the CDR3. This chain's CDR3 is CASFPQTSEDTGELFF. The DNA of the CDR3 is TGCGCCAGCTTCCCTCAGACTAGCGAGGACACCGGGGAGCTGTTTTTT.

CDR3 bases: TGCAGCGTTGAACTAGGATCGAGCTCCTACGAGCAGTACTTC. It specifies CSVELGSSSYEQYF. This sequence joins TRBV29-1 and TRBJ2-5; D remains unclear. The J call may be faulty, since TRBJ2-7 better matches the DNA end. This CDR3 region has 14 residues. Germline V gene sequence: CDR1 SQVTM, CDR2 ANQGSEA.

The CDR3 DNA is TGCGCCAGCAGCCATGGAAATAGCGGGATGGAGACCCAGTACTTC. Protein sequence: CASSHGNSGMETQYF. The chain couples TRBV4-1 to TRBJ2-5; 8 bases are shared with TRBD2. From germline, CDR1 is MGHRA and CDR2 YSYEKL. The CDR3 covers 15 residues. Trimming at V came to 3 bases and at J to 5 bases, leaving 8 bases not matched to a gene.

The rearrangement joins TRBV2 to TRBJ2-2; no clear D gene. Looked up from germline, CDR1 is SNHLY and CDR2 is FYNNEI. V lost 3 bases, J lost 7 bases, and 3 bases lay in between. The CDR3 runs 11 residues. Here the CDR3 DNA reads TGTGCCAGCAGTGACGTCGGGGAGCTGTTTTTT. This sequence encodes CASSDVGELFF.

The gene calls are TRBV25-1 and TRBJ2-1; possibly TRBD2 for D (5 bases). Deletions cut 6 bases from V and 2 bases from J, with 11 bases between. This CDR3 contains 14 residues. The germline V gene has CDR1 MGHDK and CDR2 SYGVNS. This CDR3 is CASRMGVPYNEQFF. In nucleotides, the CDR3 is TGTGCCAGCAGGATGGGAGTACCCTACAATGAGCAGTTCTTC.

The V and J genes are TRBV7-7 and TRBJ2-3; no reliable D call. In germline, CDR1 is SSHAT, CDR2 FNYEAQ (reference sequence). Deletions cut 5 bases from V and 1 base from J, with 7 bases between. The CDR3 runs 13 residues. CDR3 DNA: TGTGCCAGCAGCCCCGCGGGCACAGATACGCAGTATTTT. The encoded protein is CASSPAGTDTQYF.

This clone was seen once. The CDR3 nucleotides are TGTGCCAGCAGTTATGGACAGAGCACAGATACGCAGTATTTT. As protein: CASSYGQSTDTQYF. The gene calls are TRBV6-6 and TRBJ2-3; a weak D match, TRBD1 (6 bases). The CDR3 contains 14 residues. Germline lookup yields CDR1 MNHNY and CDR2 SVGAGI (reference sequence). Between the trimmed V and J ends, which lost 3 bases and 0 bases, there was a span of 7 bases.

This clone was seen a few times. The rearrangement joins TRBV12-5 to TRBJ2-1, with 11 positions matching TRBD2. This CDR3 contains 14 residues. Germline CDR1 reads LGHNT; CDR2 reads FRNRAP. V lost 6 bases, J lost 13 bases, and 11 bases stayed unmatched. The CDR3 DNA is TGTGCTAGTGGATCCTCGGGGACTAGCGGCTTACAGTTCTTC. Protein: CASGSSGTSGLQFF.

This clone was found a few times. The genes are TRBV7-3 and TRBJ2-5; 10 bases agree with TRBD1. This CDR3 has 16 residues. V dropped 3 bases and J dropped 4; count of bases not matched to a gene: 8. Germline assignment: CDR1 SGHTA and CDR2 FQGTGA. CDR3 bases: TGTGCCAGCAGCTTGCTTGGGACAGGGGATGGAGAGACCCAGTACTTC. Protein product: CASSLLGTGDGETQYF.